This entry lists 28 T cell receptor beta chains sequenced from one sample in a study of OX40 agonist ivuxolimab in advanced cancers. Here immunoSEQ multiplex PCR was the method, and the copy in TCRdb shows in-frame clones only, minus some. The sample consists of about 62,000 clones, 70% to 80% of them appearing once. Material: CD4+ or CD8+ T cells sorted from blood, obtained in a trial of the OX40 agonist ivuxolimab. All receptors come from an adult with an advanced solid tumor such as melanoma, head and neck, liver or kidney cancer.

V is TRBV28 and J is TRBJ1-1; TRBD1 is a possible D gene (5 bases). This CDR3 is built from 18 residues. V was shortened by 4 bases and J by 4 bases, with 25 bases between the two germline ends. Germline CDR1 MDHEN, CDR2 SYDVKM. CDR3 coding DNA: TGTGCCAGCAGTTCCCCAGCTGCGGGGCTACGGGGGGGCACTGAAGCTTTCTTT. As protein: CASSSPAAGLRGGTEAFF.

The chain uses TRBV7-9 and TRBJ1-2, with a tentative D call TRBD1 (6 bases). Germline lookup yields CDR1 SEHNR and CDR2 FQNEAQ (reference sequence). CDR3 size: 16 residues. V gave up 5 bases and J gave up 4 bases, with 20 bases separating them. This CDR3 reads CASSPLDSPSPYGYTF. The CDR3 DNA sequence: TGTGCCAGCAGCCCCCTGGACAGTCCAAGCCCCTATGGCTACACCTTC.

The chain links TRBV7-2 to TRBJ2-7; 7 nucleotides line up with TRBD1. The CDR3 has 13 amino acids. Germline CDR1 is SGHTA and CDR2 is FQGNSA. The trim removed 7 bases at V and 2 bases at J, leaving 5 bases unmatched. The CDR3 here is CASKDRPTYEQYF. The DNA of the CDR3 is TGTGCCAGCAAGGACAGGCCCACCTACGAGCAGTACTTC.

This clone came up once. This chain links TRBV5-5 with TRBJ2-2, with 7 bases matching TRBD1. V shed 4 bases and J 1 base; nucleotides not matched to a gene: 7. The CDR3 covers 16 residues. CDR1 is SGHKS, CDR2 YYEKEE, per germline (reference sequence). In nucleotides, the CDR3 is TGTGCCAGCAGCCTCAGGGGGAATGGGAACACCGGGGAGCTGTTTTTT. Translating gives CASSLRGNGNTGELFF.

The chain links TRBV7-9 to TRBJ2-5; 8 bases align to TRBD2. Matching the DNA end better, TRBJ2-7 makes the J call doubtful. The CDR3 consists of 15 residues. CDR1 is SEHNR and CDR2 is FQNEAQ in the germline V gene (reference sequence). The CDR3 loop is CAASSGDPKAYEQYF. As DNA, the CDR3 is TGTGCCGCCAGTAGCGGGGACCCCAAGGCCTACGAGCAGTACTTC.

Within the sample, this clone is medium-sized (0.01 to 0.1%). The chain is built from TRBV6-6 and TRBJ2-2; D unresolved. Germline-derived CDR1 and CDR2 are MNHNY and SVGAGI (reference sequence). This CDR3 comprises 14 residues. V lost 3 bases to trimming and J lost 5 bases, with 10 bases between them. CDR3 loop: CASSYLSETGELFF. The CDR3, as DNA: TGTGCCAGCAGTTATCTTTCCGAAACCGGGGAGCTGTTTTTT.

The chain carries TRBV9 and TRBJ2-5; 11 bases match TRBD2. Germline CDR1 SGDLS, CDR2 YYNGEE. The CDR3 covers 18 residues. The V gene end was trimmed by 0 bases and the J gene end by 2 bases; junction bases not matched to a gene: 9. The DNA of the CDR3 is TGTGCCAGCAGCGTAGGGCGGCTAGCGGGAGGCCTTCAAGAGACCCAGTACTTC. Translating gives CASSVGRLAGGLQETQYF.

The chain employs TRBV25-1 and TRBJ2-5; D possibly uses TRBD1 or TRBD2 (5 bases each). The germline V and J ends were trimmed by 3 bases and 10 bases, with 21 bases remaining between them. This CDR3 comprises 15 residues. CDR1 is MGHDK and CDR2 is SYGVNS in the germline V gene. The CDR3 sequence is CASSDYRDGVGVQYF. The CDR3 DNA reads as TGTGCCAGCAGTGATTACCGGGATGGGGTAGGGGTCCAGTACTTC.

This chain joins TRBV4-3 and TRBJ2-7; TRBD1 is a possible D gene (6 bases). Germline CDR1 and CDR2: LGHNA and YSLEER. V lost 0 bases to trimming and J lost 2 bases, with 14 bases between them. The CDR3 contains 16 residues. The CDR3, as DNA: TGCGCCAGCAGCCAAGATATGACAGGCCTTCCCTACGAGCAGTACTTC. Its protein product is CASSQDMTGLPYEQYF.

The V gene is TRBV5-4, the J gene TRBJ1-1; no clear D gene. Germline CDR1 and CDR2: SGHNT and YYREEE (reference sequence). The CDR3 is 14 amino acids. The V and J ends lost 0 bases and 2 bases respectively, with 8 bases between them. The CDR3 protein is CASSLGQSNTEAFF. The CDR3 DNA reads as TGTGCCAGCAGCTTGGGCCAGTCAAACACTGAAGCTTTCTTT.

The V and J genes are TRBV18 and TRBJ2-5, with D possibly being TRBD2 (6 bases). V gave up 3 bases and J gave up 1 base, with 9 bases separating them. CDR1 and CDR2 (germline): KGHSH, LQKENI. This CDR3 is 14 amino acids long. The CDR3 region is CASSPLASQETQYF. The CDR3 nucleotides are TGTGCCAGCTCACCCCTAGCGAGCCAAGAGACCCAGTACTTC. Full variable domain (missing parts from reference TRBV18 and TRBJ2-5): NAGVMQNPRHLVRRRGQEARLRCSPMKGHSHVYWYRQLPEEGLKFMVYLQKENIIDESGMPKERFSAEFPKEGPSILRIQQVVRGDSAAYFCASSPLASQETQYFGPGTRLLVL.

In this sample, this clone turned up a few times. The gene calls are TRBV27 and TRBJ2-5; D gene uncertain. Germline loops: CDR1 MNHEY, CDR2 SMNVEV (reference sequence). CDR3 length: 11 residues. The V end lost 7 bases, the J end lost 2 bases, and 5 bases lay between the germline ends. CDR3 DNA sequence: TGTGCCAGCATCGGGCAAGAGACCCAGTACTTC. Protein: CASIGQETQYF.

This rearrangement joins TRBV28 to TRBJ1-5; 7 nucleotides line up with TRBD1. CDR3 length: 14 amino acids. The V gene end was trimmed by 6 bases and the J gene end by 10 bases; junction bases not matched to a gene: 12. The germline CDR1 and CDR2 sequences are MDHEN and SYDVKM. The CDR3 DNA follows: TGTGCCAGCAGCAACCGGGACAGAATCGGCCCCCAGCATTTT. Its translation is CASSNRDRIGPQHF.

The J gene is TRBJ1-4, the V gene TRBV9; D possibly corresponds to TRBD1 (5 bases). Germline CDR1 and CDR2: SGDLS and YYNGEE. The CDR3 totals 15 residues. Deletions cut 3 bases from V and 6 bases from J, with 15 bases between. CDR3 sequence (DNA): TGTGCCAGCAGCGGATTGTCGGGGGGAGATGAAAAACTGTTTTTT. Amino acids: CASSGLSGGDEKLFF. Filled out from reference TRBV9 and TRBJ1-4, the complete variable domain reads DSGVTQTPKHLITATGQRVTLRCSPRSGDLSVYWYQQSLDQGLQFLIQYYNGEERAKGNILERFSAQQFPDLHSELNLSSLELGDSALYFCASSGLSGGDEKLFFGSGTQLSVL.

Ten or more counts support this clone. The genes are TRBV27 and TRBJ2-7; TRBD2 matches at 9 bases. Germline V gives CDR1 MNHEY, CDR2 SMNVEV (reference sequence). This CDR3 contains 13 residues. The ends lost 6 bases at V and 2 bases at J; junction bases unmatched: 2. The CDR3 is CASRGGGAYEQYF. CDR3 nucleotides: TGTGCCAGCAGGGGCGGGGGGGCCTACGAGCAGTACTTC.

In DNA form, the CDR3 reads TGTGCCAGCACCCTACCCAGGGGTTACGAGCAGTACTTC. Protein sequence: CASTLPRGYEQYF. The genes are TRBV28 and TRBJ2-7, with D perhaps TRBD1 (6 bases). Per the germline V gene, CDR1 is MDHEN and CDR2 is SYDVKM. This CDR3 has 13 amino acids. The V gene lost 7 bases and the J gene lost 4 bases, with 14 bases spanning the gap.

Written as DNA, the CDR3 is TGTGCCAGCAGCTTAGTTGAGGCAAGCTCCTACAATGAGCAGTTCTTC. Translation: CASSLVEASSYNEQFF. This chain links TRBV11-1 with TRBJ2-1; D is uncertain. From germline, CDR1 is SGHAT and CDR2 FQDESV (reference sequence). Deletions cut 1 base from V and 0 bases from J, with 10 bases between. The CDR3 runs 16 residues.

This chain connects TRBV9 to TRBJ2-3; D uncertain. CDR3 length: 15 amino acids. V was cut by 0 bases and J by 2 bases, with 10 bases left in between. The germline V gene has CDR1 SGDLS and CDR2 YYNGEE. The DNA of the CDR3 is TGTGCCAGCAGCGTAGGCGGCTCTATCACAGATACGCAGTATTTT. Amino acids: CASSVGGSITDTQYF.

The chain combines TRBV7-3 with TRBJ2-6, with D perhaps matching TRBD1 (5 bases). This CDR3 has 17 amino acids. Trimming removed 5 bases at V and 0 bases at J, with 14 bases between. Germline values: CDR1 SGHTA, CDR2 FQGTGA. This chain's CDR3 is CASSGRVWGSGANVLTF. The CDR3 DNA is TGTGCCAGCAGCGGCAGGGTCTGGGGCTCTGGGGCCAACGTCCTGACTTTC.

The chain recombines TRBV6-1 with TRBJ2-7; D ambiguous. Germline CDR1 is MNHNS and CDR2 is SASEGT. The CDR3 length is 14 residues. The ends were cut back, 4 bases at V and 0 bases at J, with 10 bases in the middle. The CDR3 spells CASSALMPSYEQYF. CDR3 coding DNA: TGTGCCAGCAGTGCCCTCATGCCCTCCTACGAGCAGTACTTC.

The chain combines TRBV6-6 with TRBJ1-5, with unresolved D. Per germline, CDR1 MNHNY and CDR2 SVGAGI (reference sequence). The CDR3 has 14 residues. Trimming took 5 bases from V and 0 from J, leaving 8 bases between them. The CDR3 DNA reads as TGTGCCAGCAGTAACAGTTATAGCAATCAGCCCCAGCATTTT. This encodes CASSNSYSNQPQHF.

This clone was seen once. The chain is built from TRBV6-1 and TRBJ1-6, with D unclear. Germline V gives CDR1 MNHNS, CDR2 SASEGT. V shed 3 bases and J shed 4 bases, with 10 bases lying between them. The CDR3 sequence is 15 residues long. CDR3 DNA: TGTGCCAGCAGTGACAGCCCTCCTTATAATTCACCCCTCCACTTT. Its protein is CASSDSPPYNSPLHF.

The DNA for the CDR3 is TGTGCCAGCAGGAGTTGGAATTCACCCCTCCACTTT. Protein: CASRSWNSPLHF. The chain uses TRBV27 and TRBJ1-6; D remains ambiguous. V was pared by 6 bases and J by 7 bases, with 7 bases between. Germline CDR1 and CDR2: MNHEY and SMNVEV (reference sequence). The CDR3 sequence is 12 residues long.

The chain couples TRBV5-1 to TRBJ2-1; 10 bases map to TRBD1. The CDR3 is 15 amino acids. V shed 3 bases, J shed 7 bases, and the junction held 7 bases outside the gene matches. Germline lookup yields CDR1 SGHRS and CDR2 YFSETQ. In DNA, the CDR3 is TGCGCCAGCAGCTCTACCGGGACAGGGGTTAATGAGCAGTTCTTC. Residues: CASSSTGTGVNEQFF.

The chain carries TRBV19 and TRBJ2-7; D gene ambiguous. The CDR3 covers 13 residues. V lost 1 base, J lost 0 bases, and 4 bases lay in between. Germline CDR1 LNHDA, CDR2 SQIVND (reference sequence). The CDR3 region is CASSIGTSYEQYF. The CDR3 DNA reads TGTGCCAGTAGTATAGGTACCTCCTACGAGCAGTACTTC. The full variable domain, rest sourced from reference TRBV19 and TRBJ2-7, is DGGITQSPKYLFRKEGQNVTLSCEQNLNHDAMYWYRQDPGQGLRLIYYSQIVNDFQKGDIAEGYSVSREKKESFPLTVTSAQKNPTAFYLCASSIGTSYEQYFGPGTRLTVT.

This chain links TRBV7-9 with TRBJ1-4; 8 nucleotides match TRBD1. Germline V gene lookup returns CDR1 SEHNR and CDR2 FQNEAQ (reference sequence). The length of the CDR3 is 16 residues. The ends lost 5 bases at V and 1 base at J; junction bases unmatched: 6. This CDR3 is CASSTLGQGTNEKLFF. The CDR3, as DNA: TGTGCCAGCAGCACCCTTGGACAGGGAACTAATGAAAAACTGTTTTTT.

J is TRBJ2-1 and V is TRBV7-9, with a weak D call TRBD1 (6 bases). Germline CDR1 and CDR2: SEHNR and FQNEAQ (reference sequence). The CDR3 extends over 15 amino acids. V dropped 2 bases and J dropped 5 bases, with 13 bases sitting between them. The CDR3 loop reads CASSLTGTLNNEQFF. The CDR3 DNA follows: TGTGCCAGCAGCTTAACCGGGACATTGAACAATGAGCAGTTCTTC.

This chain connects TRBV14 to TRBJ1-4; no reliable D call. V was pared by 1 base and J by 6 bases, with 6 bases between. CDR1 is SGHDN and CDR2 is FVKESK in the germline V gene. This CDR3 is 13 amino acids long. The CDR3 spells CASSQGPDEKLFF. DNA for the CDR3: TGTGCCAGCAGCCAAGGACCGGATGAAAAACTGTTTTTT.